The TCR beta chain under discussion was sequenced for a study of T cells expressing NK-cell markers. About the research overall: Obtained from sorted CD3+CD56+NKG2C+, CD3+CD56+NKG2C- and CD3+CD56-NKG2C+ T cells were the TCR beta repertoires. There were seven HCMV-seropositive donors and one seronegative donor among the eight sequenced.

This CDR3 is 13 amino acids long. The germline CDR1 and CDR2 sequences are MNHEY and SVGEGT. The TCR beta cDNA came from 5'RACE template switching with UMIs. TCRdb reprocessed the 5' RACE reads and reports one entry per CDR3 protein, with no DNA. The sample data list approximately 380,000 distinct CDR3 sequences. Remarks on this clonotype: Its target is not known.

Study-level points and caveats: Dominance of the CD3+CD56-NKG2C+ fraction by these clonotypes also held in a handful of donors.

This clonotype was obtained from a man aged 18-69 years in good health. Sequencing was performed on blood T cells: a sorted CD56 or NKG2C T cell subset, CD4+ or CD8+ T cells, or bulk PBMC T cells (not recorded which). The chain uses TRBV6-2 or TRBV6-3 and TRBJ2-5; TCRdb returns TRBD1, unconfirmable since there is no DNA. The CDR3 loop is CASTPRAGLTQYF.